These 5 T cell receptor beta chains were sequenced from one sample in a study of OX40 agonist ivuxolimab in advanced cancers. Libraries were prepared by immunoSEQ multiplex PCR; TCRdb keeps only in-frame clonotypes and omits some of them. The sample consists of approximately 50,000 clones, roughly 94% of them appearing once. The specimen comprised CD4+ or CD8+ T cells sorted from blood, sampled in a trial of the OX40 agonist ivuxolimab. Receptors originate from an adult with an advanced solid tumor such as melanoma, head and neck, liver or kidney cancer.

The gene calls are TRBV20-1 and TRBJ2-2; D is uncertain. Trimming shortened V by 4 bases and J by 2 bases, and 2 bases separated the two germline ends. CDR1 and CDR2 from the germline V gene are DFQATT and SNEGSKA (reference sequence). There are 11 residues in the CDR3. Here the CDR3 reads CSAINTGELFF. In nucleotides, the CDR3 is TGCAGTGCTATAAACACCGGGGAGCTGTTTTTT.

V and J are TRBV7-6 and TRBJ1-1; D not resolved. The CDR3 is 14 amino acids. The V gene's germline CDR1 is SGHVS and CDR2 FNYEAQ. V shed 2 bases and J shed 2 bases, with 9 bases lying between them. CDR3 sequence reads: CASSLLWGNTEAFF. CDR3 nucleotide sequence: TGTGCCAGCAGCTTATTATGGGGTAACACTGAAGCTTTCTTT.

In DNA, the CDR3 is TGTGCCAGCAGCCTCTTGACACTACGAAATGAGCAGTTCTTC. It codes for CASSLLTLRNEQFF. The rearrangement uses TRBV7-9 and TRBJ2-1; D unresolved. This CDR3 region has 14 residues. V lost 5 bases and J 7 bases, leaving 15 bases between the germline ends. The germline V gene encodes CDR1 SEHNR and CDR2 FQNEAQ (reference sequence).

The V and J genes are TRBV7-9 and TRBJ1-4; the D is unclear. Germline V gene lookup returns CDR1 SEHNR and CDR2 FQNEAQ (reference sequence). Trimming left V 4 bases short and J 0 bases short, with 6 bases between. The CDR3 is 14 amino acids. As DNA, the CDR3 is TGTGCCAGCAGCTCACCCGCAACTAATGAAAAACTGTTTTTT. This encodes CASSSPATNEKLFF. Using reference TRBV7-9 and TRBJ1-4 for the parts outside the CDR3, the full variable domain is DTGVSQNPRHKITKRGQNVTFRCDPISEHNRLYWYRQTLGQGPEFLTYFQNEAQLEKSRLLSDRFSAERPKGSFSTLEIQRTEQGDSAMYLCASSSPATNEKLFFGSGTQLSVL.

This clone was recorded only once. The chain carries TRBV9 and TRBJ2-1, with 7 bases lining up with TRBD2. Germline-derived CDR1 and CDR2 are SGDLS and YYNGEE. This CDR3 spans 16 amino acids. The trim removed 0 bases at V and 1 base at J, leaving 4 bases unmatched. Written as DNA, the CDR3 is TGTGCCAGCAGCGTAGTGGCGGGAGCATCCTACAATGAGCAGTTCTTC. Protein product: CASSVVAGASYNEQFF.